The 30 T cell receptor beta chains reported below all come from one sample, sequenced in a study of OX40 agonist ivuxolimab in advanced cancers. The protocol used for the library was the immunoSEQ multiplex PCR assay. Sourced from immuneACCESS, this table was stored by TCRdb with only in-frame sequences that have V and J called. A share of the clones is absent; for the studies checked, an unresolved V gene accounts for under half, and the remainder has no known explanation. This sample holds around 77,000 clones; about 78% were observed only once. About 5.7% of the sample comes from the top ten. The sequencing used CD4+ or CD8+ T cells sorted from blood, collected in a trial of the OX40 agonist ivuxolimab. These receptors were collected from an adult with an advanced solid tumor such as melanoma, head and neck, liver or kidney cancer.

The rearrangement uses TRBV4-3 and TRBJ2-1; D gene unclear. The CDR3 totals 13 residues. V was trimmed by 0 bases and J by 6 bases, leaving 6 bases between them. CDR1 LGHNA and CDR2 YSLEER come from the germline V gene. For the CDR3, the DNA is TGCGCCAGCAGCCAAGATTTGGGCAATGAGCAGTTCTTC. Translated, it gives CASSQDLGNEQFF.

The chain carries TRBV5-1 and TRBJ2-6; D perhaps matches TRBD2 (5 bases). This CDR3 has 15 amino acids. V was pared by 6 bases and J by 1 base, with 11 bases between. Germline loops: CDR1 SGHRS, CDR2 YFSETQ. The CDR3 DNA is TGCGCCAGCACCGCCGGGATATCTGGGGCCAACGTCCTGACTTTC. The encoded protein is CASTAGISGANVLTF.

The chain joins TRBV7-2 to TRBJ2-4; TRBD1 aligns across 8 bases. The CDR3 length is 14 residues. Unmatched junction bases numbered 3, after V lost 5 bases and J lost 3 bases. From germline, CDR1 is SGHTA and CDR2 FQGNSA. This chain's CDR3 is CASSLTGGKNIQYF. The CDR3 DNA follows: TGTGCCAGCAGCCTCACAGGGGGCAAAAACATTCAGTACTTC. Full variable domain (missing parts from reference TRBV7-2 and TRBJ2-4): GAGVSQSPSNKVTEKGKDVELRCDPISGHTALYWYRQSLGQGLEFLIYFQGNSAPDKSGLPSDRFSAERTGGSVSTLTIQRTQQEDSAVYLCASSLTGGKNIQYFGAGTRLSVL.

The V call is TRBV28, the J call TRBJ1-2, with D possibly being TRBD1 (5 bases). The CDR3 loop spans 16 amino acids. Between the trimmed V and J ends, which lost 3 bases and 0 bases, there was a span of 14 bases. Germline CDR1 reads MDHEN; CDR2 reads SYDVKM. CDR3 sequence (DNA): TGTGCCAGCAGTTTTGGGGGATATGAGGCTAACTATGGCTACACCTTC. Its translation is CASSFGGYEANYGYTF.

CDR3 sequence reads: CASSPPGTQPQHF. The CDR3 DNA reads as TGTGCCAGCAGCCCTCCGGGCACGCAGCCCCAGCATTTT. The V call is TRBV7-2, the J call TRBJ1-5; D unclear. Deletions cut 5 bases from V and 7 bases from J, with 12 bases between. The germline CDR1 and CDR2 sequences are SGHTA and FQGNSA. CDR3 length equals 13 residues.

Written as DNA, the CDR3 is TGTGCCAGCAGAAGACAGGGCCTTAGCAATCAGCCCCAGCATTTT. It yields the protein CASRRQGLSNQPQHF. The V gene is TRBV2, the J gene TRBJ1-5, with TRBD1 matching 7 bases. With V trimmed by 6 bases and J by 0 bases, 5 bases remained unmatched. Germline V gene sequence: CDR1 SNHLY, CDR2 FYNNEI. This CDR3 is built from 15 residues.

This clone was found once. This sequence joins TRBV7-9 and TRBJ2-1, with 13 bases that match TRBD2. This CDR3 is 13 amino acids long. CDR1 SEHNR and CDR2 FQNEAQ come from the germline V gene (reference sequence). V was pared by 11 bases and J by 6 bases, with 4 bases of the junction left unmatched. Here the CDR3 DNA reads TGTGCCCGCCGGACTAGCGGGAGCAATGAGCAGTTCTTC. It yields the protein CARRTSGSNEQFF.

In its sample, this clone was seen once. The rearrangement uses TRBV9 and TRBJ1-1, with 7 nucleotides matching TRBD1. The CDR3 covers 13 residues. Per germline, CDR1 SGDLS and CDR2 YYNGEE. The J segment lost 8 bases and the V segment lost 4 bases, leaving 8 bases of the junction unmatched. The chain's CDR3 is CASSKVSGGEAFF. CDR3 DNA: TGTGCCAGCAGCAAGGTGTCAGGGGGGGAAGCTTTCTTT.

This chain joins TRBV5-4 and TRBJ2-5; D perhaps matches TRBD2 (6 bases). Looked up from germline, CDR1 is SGHNT and CDR2 is YYREEE (reference sequence). Trimming pared 2 bases from V and 1 base from J, leaving 9 bases between. This CDR3 region has 14 residues. CDR3 sequence (DNA): TGTGCCAGCAGCTTCGCGGGGACCCAAGAGACCCAGTACTTC. This codes for CASSFAGTQETQYF.

This clone was observed once. The chain couples TRBV10-2 to TRBJ2-2, with TRBD2 identical over 9 bases. J gave up 1 base and V 6 bases, and 0 bases lay outside the gene matches. CDR3 length: 14 amino acids. The germline V gene encodes CDR1 WSHSY and CDR2 SAAADI. The CDR3 coding sequence is TGCGCCAGCAGGACTAGCGGGAACACCGGGGAGCTGTTTTTT. Residues: CASRTSGNTGELFF.

V is TRBV6-5 and J is TRBJ2-7; 7 bases line up with TRBD2. This CDR3 is built from 14 residues. The germline V gene encodes CDR1 MNHEY and CDR2 SVGAGI. V lost 5 bases and J lost 3; bases outside the gene matches: 7. The CDR3, as DNA: TGTGCCAGCAGTCCAAGGGCGGGAGTCTACGAGCAGTACTTC. This codes for CASSPRAGVYEQYF.

The chain couples TRBV11-2 to TRBJ2-3; 8 nucleotides match TRBD2. Germline V CDR1 and CDR2: SGHAT, FQNNGV. CDR3 length: 16 amino acids. Losses at the gene ends were 5 bases for V and 0 bases for J; bases not matched to a gene: 7. CDR3 protein: CASSRSRGGSTDTQYF. The CDR3 nucleotides read TGTGCCAGCAGCCGAAGCCGGGGGGGAAGCACAGATACGCAGTATTTT.

V is TRBV19 and J is TRBJ1-1; tentative D call: TRBD1 (5 bases). Germline CDR1 LNHDA, CDR2 SQIVND (reference sequence). This CDR3 region has 13 residues. V was cut by 8 bases and J by 4 bases, with 14 bases left in between. The CDR3 loop reads CASGTGKSTEAFF. The CDR3 DNA sequence: TGTGCCAGTGGGACCGGTAAATCCACTGAAGCTTTCTTT.

This rearrangement joins TRBV2 to TRBJ2-7; 8 bases agree with TRBD1. This CDR3 comprises 12 residues. Trimming cost V 5 bases and J 12 bases; bases outside gene matches: 9. Germline CDR1 SNHLY, CDR2 FYNNEI. CDR3 nucleotide sequence: TGTGCCAGCAGTAGGGAAACAGGGGGGCGGTACTTC. It specifies CASSRETGGRYF.

This chain connects TRBV14 to TRBJ2-5; no clear D. The tail of the sequence fits TRBJ2-7 better, so the J call may be wrong. Germline V CDR1 and CDR2: SGHDN, FVKESK. The CDR3 runs to 15 residues. CDR3 protein: CASSQDWAVSNEQYF. The CDR3 nucleotides read TGTGCCAGCAGCCAAGATTGGGCAGTAAGCAACGAGCAGTACTTC.

V is TRBV6-6 and J is TRBJ1-5, with D possibly matching TRBD1 (5 bases). This CDR3 spans 13 amino acids. V was pared by 5 bases and J by 5 bases, with 10 bases between. Germline V gene data show CDR1 as MNHNY and CDR2 as SVGAGI (reference sequence). The CDR3 loop is CASSQGFDQPQHF. The CDR3, as DNA: TGTGCCAGCAGTCAGGGTTTTGATCAGCCCCAGCATTTT.

The gene calls are TRBV5-8 and TRBJ2-1; D call uncertain. V lost 3 bases and J lost 3, with 13 bases in between. In germline, CDR1 is SGHTS, CDR2 YDEGEE. The CDR3 has 15 residues. The CDR3, as DNA: TGTGCCAGCAGCTCCGGTAGGAACCTCTACAATGAGCAGTTCTTC. As protein: CASSSGRNLYNEQFF.

The J gene is TRBJ1-5, the V gene TRBV7-9; D is undetermined. The germline CDR1 and CDR2 sequences are SEHNR and FQNEAQ (reference sequence). The V and J ends lost 5 bases and 8 bases respectively, with 25 bases between them. The CDR3 runs to 17 residues. This chain's CDR3 is CASSPSPFRSPREPQHF. The CDR3 DNA sequence: TGTGCCAGCAGCCCATCCCCGTTTCGTTCGCCTAGAGAGCCCCAGCATTTT.

About this clone itself: The junction shows a germline mismatch at one end, possibly a read error. Written as DNA, the CDR3 is TGTGCCAGCAGCCTAGCTTCTGCGGGGCCCTACGAGCAGTACTTC. This codes for CASSLASAGPYEQYF. The rearrangement uses TRBV7-9 and TRBJ2-7; TRBD2 might be the D (6 bases). The CDR3 is made up of 15 amino acids. Per germline, CDR1 SEHNR and CDR2 FQNEAQ (reference sequence).

The CDR3 coding sequence is TGCAGCGTAGGGGACAGGGGGCTCCACTCCTACAATGAGCAGTTCTTC. Translation: CSVGDRGLHSYNEQFF. The chain has TRBV29-1 and TRBJ2-1; 12 bases fit TRBD1. V was pared by 6 bases and J by 0 bases, with 6 bases of the junction left unmatched. Germline CDR1 SQVTM, CDR2 ANQGSEA. The CDR3 has 16 residues.

The J gene is TRBJ1-1, the V gene TRBV28, with D tentatively TRBD1 (5 bases). This CDR3 is built from 14 residues. Trimming removed 6 bases at V and 5 bases at J, with 16 bases between. Germline CDR1 and CDR2: MDHEN and SYDVKM. DNA of the CDR3: TGTGCCAGCAGCTCACGTTTCGAGGGGACTGAAGCTTTCTTT. Translating gives CASSSRFEGTEAFF.

The chain recombines TRBV7-2 with TRBJ1-1; D remains unclear. Germline V gene sequence: CDR1 SGHTA, CDR2 FQGNSA. This CDR3 spans 14 amino acids. With 3 bases removed from V and 1 base from J, the gap between germline ends came to 9 bases. The CDR3, as DNA: TGTGCCAGCAGCTTCTCCTCCGGGAACACTGAAGCTTTCTTT. As protein: CASSFSSGNTEAFF.

The chain uses TRBV7-2 and TRBJ1-5; possible D gene TRBD1, 5 bases. The CDR3 totals 18 residues. V lost 5 bases and J lost 1, with 21 bases in between. The germline V gene has CDR1 SGHTA and CDR2 FQGNSA. For the CDR3, the DNA is TGTGCCAGCAGCCTTAATTCGGGGACCCGGGGGAGCAATCAGCCCCAGCATTTT. This sequence encodes CASSLNSGTRGSNQPQHF. The full variable domain, rest sourced from reference TRBV7-2 and TRBJ1-5, is GAGVSQSPSNKVTEKGKDVELRCDPISGHTALYWYRQSLGQGLEFLIYFQGNSAPDKSGLPSDRFSAERTGGSVSTLTIQRTQQEDSAVYLCASSLNSGTRGSNQPQHFGDGTRLSIL.

The chain has TRBV28 and TRBJ1-2, with D perhaps matching TRBD1 (6 bases). Germline V lookup: CDR1 MDHEN, CDR2 SYDVKM. V gave up 5 bases and J gave up 4 bases, with 17 bases separating them. The CDR3 has 15 amino acids. The CDR3 DNA reads as TGTGCCAGCAGTACTGACAGGCGGACAACCTATGGCTACACCTTC. Protein sequence: CASSTDRRTTYGYTF.

This chain joins TRBV7-2 and TRBJ1-1; D call uncertain. Germline loops: CDR1 SGHTA, CDR2 FQGNSA. V lost 1 base to trimming and J lost 1 base, with 7 bases between them. The CDR3 runs to 14 residues. This CDR3 is CASSLVSGNTEAFF. Written as DNA, the CDR3 is TGTGCCAGCAGCTTAGTTAGCGGGAACACTGAAGCTTTCTTT.

The genes are TRBV6-6 and TRBJ2-7, with 7 bases lining up with TRBD1. The CDR3 consists of 13 residues. CDR1 and CDR2 (germline): MNHNY, SVGAGI (reference sequence). J gave up 2 bases and V 5 bases, and 3 bases lay outside the gene matches. The CDR3 bases are TGTGCCAGCAGTACCGGGACAGCCTACGAGCAGTACTTC. The encoded protein is CASSTGTAYEQYF.

The chain uses TRBV11-3 and TRBJ2-1, with 7 nucleotides matching TRBD2. V was clipped by 4 bases and J by 5 bases; unmatched bases: 8. This CDR3 is built from 15 residues. CDR1 SGHNT and CDR2 YENEEA come from the germline V gene. The CDR3 coding sequence is TGTGCCAGCAGCTCTACTAGCGCCCCCAACAATGAGCAGTTCTTC. The encoded protein is CASSSTSAPNNEQFF.

This clone was found a few times. CDR3 bases: TGTGCCAGCAGCTCAACCAGAGCGGGGTTTATTCAGCCCCAGCATTTT. This codes for CASSSTRAGFIQPQHF. The V call is TRBV28, the J call TRBJ1-5; no clear D. This CDR3 contains 16 residues. CDR1 is MDHEN, CDR2 SYDVKM, per germline. V lost 6 bases and J 6 bases, leaving 21 bases between the germline ends.

The chain joins TRBV28 to TRBJ1-3, with a weak D call TRBD1 (6 bases). CDR3 length: 15 amino acids. CDR1 MDHEN and CDR2 SYDVKM come from the germline V gene. Trimming cost V 4 bases and J 2 bases, with 12 bases left between them. The CDR3 DNA follows: TGTGCCAGCAGTTCCCACAGGGAAGCTGGAAACACCATATATTTT. This encodes CASSSHREAGNTIYF.

The chain is built from TRBV6-6 and TRBJ1-2; 8 bases map to TRBD1. CDR3 length: 13 amino acids. Trimming took 6 bases from V and 6 from J; bases not matched to a gene: 6. Germline lookup yields CDR1 MNHNY and CDR2 SVGAGI (reference sequence). The CDR3 DNA follows: TGTGCCAGCAGCCCCGGACAGGGAAATGGCTACACCTTC. It specifies CASSPGQGNGYTF.